This entry features one TCR beta chain sequence. The data originate from a study of cytomegalovirus exposure and HLA in healthy donors. TCRdb's table, derived via immunoSEQ multiplex PCR, lists solely in-frame clones and lacks some. The sample yields some 250,000 clones, 90% seen once. Unmatched junction bases numbered 20, after V lost 2 bases and J lost 4 bases. Germline loops: CDR1 LGHNA, CDR2 YNFKEQ. This CDR3 region has 20 residues. Sequencing used PBMCs. The gene calls are TRBV4-2 and TRBJ2-5, with 9 bases lining up with TRBD1. The TCR was taken from a woman in her late teens or twenties in good health and CMV-seronegative. CDR3 residues: CASSQLKYGQGPIWVETQYF. CDR3 nucleotide sequence: TGTGCCAGCAGCCAACTAAAATACGGACAGGGGCCAATCTGGGTAGAGACCCAGTACTTC.